This entry features one T cell receptor (beta chain) sequence. The data were obtained in a study of blood T cell repertoires in COVID-19. Study as a whole: Samples of COVID-19 (acute and convalescent) were obtained from the United States, Italy and Spain. Sources were T cells, B-cell-depleted T cells, or PBMCs; the material itself was cDNA or gDNA.

The germline CDR1 and CDR2 sequences are LNHDA and SQIVND (reference sequence). The V gene lost 1 base and the J gene lost 0 bases, with 9 bases spanning the gap. The length of the CDR3 is 15 residues. The method was immunoSEQ multiplex PCR; TCRdb's version includes in-frame clones alone and lacks a portion of them. The table lists about 190,000 clones, approximately 79% of them singletons. Sequenced: peripheral blood. The chain uses TRBV19 and TRBJ1-1; a possible D gene is TRBD1 (5 bases). The receptor comes from a woman aged 45-59 years with acute or convalescent COVID-19. CDR3 sequence reads: CASSIAHRLNTEAFF. The CDR3 coding sequence is TGTGCCAGTAGTATAGCTCACAGGCTGAACACTGAAGCTTTCTTT.